Each of the 2 T cell receptor beta chains below was sequenced from the same sample in a study of blood T cell repertoires in COVID-19. Measured with immunoSEQ multiplex PCR; TCRdb has only the in-frame clones, and not every one. The sample shows around 40,000 clones, approximately 85% of them seen only once. Sample: peripheral blood. These TCRs come from a human donor in a cohort sampled during active COVID-19.

V gene TRBV27 combines with J gene TRBJ2-1; 9 bases align to TRBD2. V trimming: 7 bases; J trimming: 4 bases; junction bases outside the gene matches: 8. Germline V gives CDR1 MNHEY, CDR2 SMNVEV (reference sequence). This CDR3 is built from 15 residues. The CDR3 region has the DNA TGTGCCAGCAAAGGCGGGGGGGCCACTTACAATGAGCAGTTCTTC. Translation gives CASKGGGATYNEQFF.

The chain is built from TRBV5-6 and TRBJ2-7, with D uncertain. This CDR3 has 11 residues. V was trimmed by 2 bases and J by 3 bases, leaving 3 bases between them. Looked up from germline, CDR1 is SGHDT and CDR2 is YYEEEE. CDR3 sequence reads: CASSFNYEQYF. The CDR3 nucleotides read TGTGCCAGCAGCTTTAACTACGAGCAGTACTTC.